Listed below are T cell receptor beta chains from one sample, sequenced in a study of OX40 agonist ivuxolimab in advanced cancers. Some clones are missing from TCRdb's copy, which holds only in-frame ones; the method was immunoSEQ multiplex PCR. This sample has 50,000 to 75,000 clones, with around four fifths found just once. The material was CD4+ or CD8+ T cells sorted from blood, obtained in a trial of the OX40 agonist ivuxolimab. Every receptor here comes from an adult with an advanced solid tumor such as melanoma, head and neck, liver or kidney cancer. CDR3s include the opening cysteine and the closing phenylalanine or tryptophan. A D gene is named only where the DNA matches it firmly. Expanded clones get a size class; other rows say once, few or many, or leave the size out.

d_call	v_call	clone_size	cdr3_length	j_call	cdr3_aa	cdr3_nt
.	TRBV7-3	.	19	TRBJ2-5	CASSLTPDQRRGAGETQYF	TGTGCCAGCAGCTTAACGCCCGATCAGCGAAGAGGGGCGGGGGAGACCCAGTACTTC
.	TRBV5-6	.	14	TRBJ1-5	CASSLGLSNQPQHF	TGTGCCAGCAGCTTGGGTCTTAGCAATCAGCCCCAGCATTTT
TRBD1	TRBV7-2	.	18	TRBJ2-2	CASSFNPTGGRGTGELFF	TGTGCCAGCAGTTTCAATCCAACAGGGGGCCGAGGAACCGGGGAGCTGTTTTTT
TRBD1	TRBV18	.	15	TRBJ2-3	CASSVRQGVGDTQYF	TGTGCCAGCTCAGTACGACAGGGGGTAGGAGATACGCAGTATTTT
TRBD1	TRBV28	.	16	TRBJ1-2	CASSLGVWGDRAGYTF	TGTGCCAGCAGTTTAGGGGTTTGGGGGGACAGGGCCGGCTACACCTTC
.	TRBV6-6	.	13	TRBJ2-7	CASQGDSSYEQYF	TGTGCCAGTCAAGGAGATAGTTCCTACGAGCAGTACTTC
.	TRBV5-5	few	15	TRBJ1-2	CASSLVTEGLGGYTF	TGTGCCAGCAGCTTGGTAACGGAGGGTCTGGGCGGCTACACCTTC
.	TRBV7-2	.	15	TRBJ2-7	CASSLNGNGAYEQYF	TGTGCCAGCAGCTTAAATGGCAACGGTGCCTACGAGCAGTACTTC
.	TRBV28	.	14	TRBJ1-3	CASSPGGTGNTIYF	TGTGCCAGCAGCCCCGGAGGGACTGGAAACACCATATATTTT
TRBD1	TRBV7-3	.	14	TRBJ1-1	CASRAGQANTEAFF	TGTGCCAGCAGAGCCGGACAGGCGAACACTGAAGCTTTCTTT
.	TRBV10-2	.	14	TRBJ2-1	CASGEASSYNEQFF	TGCGCCAGCGGAGAGGCTAGCTCTTACAATGAGCAGTTCTTC
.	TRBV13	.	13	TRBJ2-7	CASSWRGAYEQYF	TGTGCCAGCAGCTGGCGGGGAGCGTACGAGCAGTACTTC
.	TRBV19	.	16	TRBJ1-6	CASSIEGSSYNSPLHF	TGTGCCAGTAGTATTGAGGGGAGCTCCTATAATTCACCCCTCCACTTT
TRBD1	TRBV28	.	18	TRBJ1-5	CASSLDLKGQTFNQPQHF	TGTGCCAGCAGTTTAGATCTAAAGGGACAGACCTTCAATCAGCCCCAGCATTTT
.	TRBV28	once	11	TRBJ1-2	CASRRTYGYTF	TGTGCCAGCAGACGGACCTATGGCTACACCTTC
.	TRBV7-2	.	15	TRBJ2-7	CASSQSRLLSYEQYF	TGTGCCAGCAGCCAAAGCCGGCTTCTTTCCTACGAGCAGTACTTC
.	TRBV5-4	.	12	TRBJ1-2	CASSRDSYGYTF	TGTGCCAGCAGCAGGGATTCCTATGGCTACACCTTC
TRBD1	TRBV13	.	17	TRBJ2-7	CASSLRLGTGGFVEQYF	TGTGCCAGCAGCTTACGTCTAGGGACAGGGGGCTTTGTGGAGCAGTACTTC
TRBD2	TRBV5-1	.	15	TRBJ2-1	CASSERGASYNEQFF	TGCGCCAGCAGCGAGCGGGGGGCCTCCTACAATGAGCAGTTCTTC
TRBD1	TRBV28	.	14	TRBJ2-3	CASSFAQGADTQYF	TGTGCCAGCAGTTTTGCTCAGGGGGCAGATACGCAGTATTTT
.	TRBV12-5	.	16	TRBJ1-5	CASGTGRTNSNQPQHF	TGTGCTAGTGGGACGGGGCGTACGAATAGCAATCAGCCCCAGCATTTT
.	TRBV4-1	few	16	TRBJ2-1	CASSQEPGNPYNEQFF	TGCGCCAGCAGCCAAGAGCCGGGCAACCCCTACAATGAGCAGTTCTTC
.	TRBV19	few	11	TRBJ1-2	CASMRNYGYTF	TGTGCCAGTATGCGAAACTATGGCTACACCTTC
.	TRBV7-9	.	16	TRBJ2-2	CASSLAHGRGTGELFF	TGTGCCAGCAGCTTAGCCCACGGCAGGGGTACCGGGGAGCTGTTTTTT
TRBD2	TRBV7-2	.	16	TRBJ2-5	CASSLNSGGEGETQYF	TGTGCCAGCAGCTTGAATAGCGGGGGGGAAGGGGAGACCCAGTACTTC
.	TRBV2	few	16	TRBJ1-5	CASSDPGGYSNQPQHF	TGTGCCAGCAGCGACCCCGGAGGGTATAGCAATCAGCCCCAGCATTTT
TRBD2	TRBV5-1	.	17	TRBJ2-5	CASSRTGTSGGHETQYF	TGCGCCAGCAGCAGGACCGGGACTAGCGGGGGTCATGAAACCCAGTACTTC
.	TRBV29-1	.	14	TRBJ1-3	CSVLPGDTGNTIYF	TGCAGCGTTTTGCCAGGGGACACTGGAAACACCATATATTTT
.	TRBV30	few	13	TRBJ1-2	CASNRESNYGYTF	TGTGCCAGTAACAGGGAGTCTAACTATGGCTACACCTTC
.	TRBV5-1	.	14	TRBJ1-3	CASSPQGPGNTIYF	TGCGCCAGCAGCCCACAGGGTCCTGGAAACACCATATATTTT
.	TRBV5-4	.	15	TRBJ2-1	CASSSGGQGGNEQFF	TGTGCCAGCAGCTCCGGGGGCCAAGGGGGCAATGAGCAGTTCTTC
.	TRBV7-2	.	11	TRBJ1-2	CASSDNYGYTF	TGTGCCAGCAGCGATAACTATGGCTACACCTTC
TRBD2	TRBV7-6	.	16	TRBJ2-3	CASSPGLAAEQGTQYF	TGTGCCAGCAGTCCTGGACTAGCGGCGGAACAGGGTACGCAGTATTTT
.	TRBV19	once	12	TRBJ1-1	CASSFPGAEAFF	TGTGCCAGTAGCTTTCCAGGGGCTGAAGCTTTCTTT
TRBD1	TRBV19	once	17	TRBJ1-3	CASSPGQTIHSGNTIYF	TGTGCCAGTAGTCCGGGACAGACCATTCACTCTGGAAACACCATATATTTT
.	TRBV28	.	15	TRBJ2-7	CASSETTASSYEQYF	TGTGCCAGCAGTGAAACGACGGCGAGCTCCTACGAGCAGTACTTC
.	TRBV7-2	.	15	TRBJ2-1	CASSLAAQKHNEQFF	TGTGCCAGCAGCTTAGCTGCCCAGAAGCACAATGAGCAGTTCTTC
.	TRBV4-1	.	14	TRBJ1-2	CASSQPLINYGYTF	TGCGCCAGCAGCCAACCTCTCATTAACTATGGCTACACCTTC
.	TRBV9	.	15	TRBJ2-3	CASSVAGLGTDTQYF	TGTGCCAGCAGCGTAGCGGGGCTAGGCACAGATACGCAGTATTTT
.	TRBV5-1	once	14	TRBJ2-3	CASSLGLEPDTQYF	TGCGCCAGCAGCTTGGGACTAGAGCCCGATACGCAGTATTTT
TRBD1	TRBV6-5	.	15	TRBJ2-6	CASSYQGVGANVLTF	TGTGCCAGCAGTTACCAGGGGGTTGGGGCCAACGTCCTGACTTTC
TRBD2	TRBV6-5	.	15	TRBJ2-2	CASTRTSGVAGELFF	TGTGCCAGCACCCGGACTAGCGGGGTTGCCGGGGAGCTGTTTTTT
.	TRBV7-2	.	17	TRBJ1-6	CASNIGGGYGISSPLHF	TGTGCCAGCAACATCGGGGGGGGGTATGGTATCAGTTCACCCCTCCACTTT
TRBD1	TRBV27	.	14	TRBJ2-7	CASSLSRDRGEQYF	TGTGCCAGCAGTCTGAGCCGGGACAGGGGAGAGCAGTACTTC
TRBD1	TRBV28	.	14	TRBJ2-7	CASSTDRSTYEQYF	TGTGCCAGCAGTACGGACAGGTCGACCTACGAGCAGTACTTC
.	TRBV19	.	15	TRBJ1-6	CASSTPPGTNSPLHF	TGTGCCAGTAGTACCCCTCCGGGGACTAATTCACCCCTCCACTTT
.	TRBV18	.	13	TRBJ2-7	CASSPRELAEQYF	TGTGCCAGCTCACCCCGGGAACTGGCGGAACAGTACTTC
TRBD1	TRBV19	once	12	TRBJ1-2	CAIGGQRYGYTF	TGTGCAATAGGGGGACAGAGGTATGGCTACACCTTC